The 20 T cell receptor beta chains given below trace back to one sample, sequenced in a study of blood T cell repertoires in COVID-19. Clones were read by immunoSEQ multiplex PCR, and TCRdb kept only the in-frame ones, dropping some. The profile shows 200,000 to 300,000 clones, more than 65% of them singletons. Specimen: peripheral blood. Receptors originate from a man in his forties or fifties who had recovered from COVID-19.

This chain links TRBV18 with TRBJ2-5; 11 bases align to TRBD1. The J call could be wrong; TRBJ2-7 is a better fit for the DNA end. Germline-derived CDR1 and CDR2 are KGHSH and LQKENI. The CDR3 sequence is 14 residues long. CDR3 loop: CASSPGTGGYEQYF. As DNA, the CDR3 is TGTGCCAGCTCACCGGGGACAGGGGGCTACGAGCAGTACTTC.

V and J are TRBV2 and TRBJ1-1; 9 bases are a match to TRBD1. The CDR3 spans 13 residues. In germline, CDR1 is SNHLY, CDR2 FYNNEI. V was clipped by 7 bases and J by 3 bases; unmatched bases: 3. The DNA of the CDR3 is TGTGCCAGCACCGACAGGGGGGACACTGAAGCTTTCTTT. It encodes CASTDRGDTEAFF.

This chain connects TRBV10-1 to TRBJ2-7; tentative D call: TRBD1 (5 bases). The CDR3 totals 14 residues. Between the trimmed V and J ends, which lost 0 bases and 2 bases, there was a span of 8 bases. Germline V CDR1 and CDR2: WNHNN, SYGVQD (reference sequence). DNA of the CDR3: TGCGCCAGCAGTGAGTCGGTGACAGCCTACGAGCAGTACTTC. The encoded protein is CASSESVTAYEQYF.

With regard to this clone: The junction does not match germline at one end; this may be a read error. V is TRBV7-7 and J is TRBJ2-1; D not resolved. This CDR3 contains 13 residues. From germline, CDR1 is SSHAT and CDR2 FNYEAQ (reference sequence). In DNA, the CDR3 is TGTGCTAGCAGCAGATCACAGTCCAATGAGCAGTTCTTC. Translating gives CASSRSQSNEQFF.

The gene calls are TRBV19 and TRBJ2-1; TRBD1 might be the D (6 bases). The CDR3 totals 15 residues. Germline CDR1 and CDR2: LNHDA and SQIVND (reference sequence). V was shortened by 7 bases and J by 0 bases, with 13 bases between the two germline ends. The CDR3 DNA follows: TGTGCCAGTATACCCAGGGGAAGCTCCTACAATGAGCAGTTCTTC. Its translation is CASIPRGSSYNEQFF.

This chain links TRBV12-3 or TRBV12-4 with TRBJ2-3; 7 bases are shared with TRBD1. The ends lost 2 bases at V and 9 bases at J; junction bases unmatched: 5. The CDR3 runs to 13 residues. This CDR3 is CASSLLTGVTQYF. The CDR3 region has the DNA TGTGCCAGCAGTTTACTTACAGGGGTGACGCAGTATTTT.

V and J are TRBV2 and TRBJ2-2; D remains ambiguous. The CDR3 length is 17 residues. From germline, CDR1 is SNHLY and CDR2 FYNNEI. V dropped 3 bases and J dropped 0 bases, with 14 bases sitting between them. CDR3: CASSDYRVPANTGELFF. DNA of the CDR3: TGTGCCAGCAGTGATTACAGAGTCCCCGCGAACACCGGGGAGCTGTTTTTT.

The rearrangement joins TRBV29-1 to TRBJ1-1; no clear D gene. This CDR3 spans 11 amino acids. V lost 7 bases to trimming and J lost 3 bases, with 9 bases between them. Germline CDR1 is SQVTM and CDR2 is ANQGSEA. CDR3 sequence reads: CSGQSDTEAFF. The DNA of the CDR3 is TGCAGCGGTCAATCGGACACTGAAGCTTTCTTT.

CDR3 sequence (DNA): TGCGCCAGCAGCCTTGTCGCGGCTTATGGCTACACCTTC. Translating gives CASSLVAAYGYTF. The chain carries TRBV5-1 and TRBJ1-2, with no clear D. The CDR3 loop spans 13 amino acids. Germline-derived CDR1 and CDR2 are SGHRS and YFSETQ. Trimming took off 4 bases at V and 5 bases at J, with 12 bases between the two ends.

This chain joins TRBV28 and TRBJ1-2, with 8 bases lining up with TRBD1. V dropped 6 bases and J dropped 5; count of bases not matched to a gene: 5. Germline-derived CDR1 and CDR2 are MDHEN and SYDVKM. The length of the CDR3 is 13 residues. CDR3: CASRDRVGYGYTF. Here the CDR3 DNA reads TGTGCCAGCAGGGACAGGGTCGGTTATGGCTACACCTTC.

This clone was seen just once. V and J are TRBV3-1 (or the pseudogene TRBV3-2) and TRBJ2-6; D ambiguous. V shed 4 bases and J shed 4 bases, with 14 bases lying between them. CDR1 is LGHDT and CDR2 is YNNKEL in the germline V gene (reference sequence). The CDR3 spans 16 residues. The CDR3 DNA is TGTGCCAGCAGCCCCGCATGGAGACTGGGGGCCAACGTCCTGACTTTC. This gives the protein CASSPAWRLGANVLTF.

V usage is TRBV24-1 and J usage is TRBJ2-3, with a tentative D call TRBD2 (6 bases). The CDR3 runs 12 residues. Trimming took off 9 bases at V and 3 bases at J, with 9 bases between the two ends. CDR1 and CDR2 (germline): KGHDR, SFDVKD. CDR3: CATAGSTDTQYF. DNA of the CDR3: TGTGCCACCGCGGGATCGACAGATACGCAGTATTTT.

The chain joins TRBV11-3 to TRBJ2-7; D might be TRBD2 (6 bases). The CDR3 length is 18 residues. V was cut by 5 bases and J by 0 bases, with 23 bases left in between. CDR1 is SGHNT, CDR2 YENEEA, per germline. For the CDR3, the DNA is TGTGCCAGCAGCGCCCCACCAGTCGGGGGTACTAGCTCCTACGAGCAGTACTTC. Translating it yields CASSAPPVGGTSSYEQYF.

The chain has TRBV6-2 or TRBV6-3 and TRBJ2-5, with 13 bases identical to TRBD2. The CDR3 runs to 18 residues. Losses at the gene ends were 2 bases for V and 5 bases for J; bases not matched to a gene: 11. Germline CDR1 is MNHEY and CDR2 is SVGEGT. CDR3 in DNA: TGTGCCAGCAGTTACGAAAGGACTAGCGGGAGTTTTCGGGAGACCCAGTACTTC. Translation gives CASSYERTSGSFRETQYF.

The V and J genes are TRBV6-6 and TRBJ2-7; 8 nucleotides align to TRBD2. Germline trimming cut 8 bases from V and 4 bases from J; bases unmatched to any gene: 13. The CDR3 has 15 residues. Per germline, CDR1 MNHNY and CDR2 SVGAGI (reference sequence). In DNA, the CDR3 is TGTGCCAGCGGTCCGGGGGGGAGCGGGAAGTACGAGCAGTACTTC. Residues: CASGPGGSGKYEQYF.

This chain connects TRBV7-8 to TRBJ2-4; a possible D gene is TRBD1 (6 bases). The CDR3 loop spans 15 amino acids. V was trimmed by 5 bases and J by 2 bases, leaving 13 bases between them. The V gene's germline CDR1 is SGHVS and CDR2 FQNEAQ. The CDR3 DNA is TGTGCCAGCAGCCAAGGACAGTTGACCAAAAACATTCAGTACTTC. Protein product: CASSQGQLTKNIQYF.

CDR3 sequence reads: CASGEGGSGNTIYF. Written as DNA, the CDR3 is TGTGCCAGCGGTGAAGGCGGCTCTGGAAACACCATATATTTT. This chain joins TRBV9 and TRBJ1-3, with D hard to call. The length of the CDR3 is 14 residues. The germline V gene encodes CDR1 SGDLS and CDR2 YYNGEE. V lost 7 bases and J lost 0, with 11 bases in between.

The V gene is TRBV5-4, the J gene TRBJ2-2; 12 positions agree with TRBD2. The V and J ends lost 4 bases and 4 bases, in that order; junction bases with no gene match: 8. CDR1 SGHNT and CDR2 YYREEE come from the germline V gene (reference sequence). The CDR3 is made up of 17 amino acids. CDR3 bases: TGTGCCAGCAGCGCGGCTAGCGGGAGGGCCACCACCGGGGAGCTGTTTTTT. Protein: CASSAASGRATTGELFF.

The CDR3 region is CASSSGTSAQETQYF. CDR3 coding DNA: TGTGCCAGCAGCTCAGGGACTAGCGCGCAAGAGACCCAGTACTTC. The chain joins TRBV5-4 to TRBJ2-5; 10 positions agree with TRBD2. There are 15 residues in the CDR3. V shed 3 bases and J 2 bases; nucleotides not matched to a gene: 4. Germline V gives CDR1 SGHNT, CDR2 YYREEE (reference sequence).

The chain recombines TRBV5-6 with TRBJ1-2; 9 nucleotides line up with TRBD1. After removal of 4 bases from V and 4 bases from J, the junction contained 11 bases not matched to a gene. CDR3 length: 16 amino acids. Per the germline V gene, CDR1 is SGHDT and CDR2 is YYEEEE. The CDR3 nucleotides are TGTGCCAGCAGCCTTATCCCCGGGACAGGGAGCTATGGCTACACCTTC. Translation gives CASSLIPGTGSYGYTF.